The 4 T cell receptor beta chains listed next were all sequenced from one sample in a study of T cells in Graves' hyperthyroidism and ophthalmopathy. TCR beta CDR3 region amplification was performed from RNA transcripts. RT-PCR in the first round (using the HTBI primer set) targeted the TCR CDR3. TCRdb independently ran MiXCR on the multiplex PCR reads; one entry per CDR3 protein. The data contain hundreds of thousands of distinct CDR3 sequences, 11% to 15% of them singletons. Sequencing used blood. These receptors were taken from a woman in her forties with Graves' hyperthyroidism.

The table lists this clonotype with many counts. J is TRBJ2-7 and V is TRBV27, with TRBD2 identical over 12 bases. The V and J ends lost 5 bases and 4 bases, in that order; junction bases with no gene match: 9. The germline V gene has CDR1 MNHEY and CDR2 SMNVEV (reference sequence). The CDR3 has 16 residues. CDR3 DNA: TGTGCCAGCAGTACCCTGACTAGCGGGAGAATTTACGAGCAGTACTTC. As protein: CASSTLTSGRIYEQYF.

As for this clonotype: A much larger clone is a single base away; this may be a read error. The chain recombines TRBV30 with TRBJ1-5; TRBD1 is a possible D gene (5 bases). The germline CDR1 and CDR2 sequences are GTSNPN and SVGIG (reference sequence). This CDR3 is built from 15 residues. Here the CDR3 DNA reads TGTGCCCGGAGTACCCTGGGGGGGAAGGATCAGCCCCAGCATTTT. Translation: CARSTLGGKDQPQHF.

V and J are TRBV3-1 and TRBJ1-3; D unresolved. Germline V gene data show CDR1 as LGHDT and CDR2 as YNNKEL (reference sequence). V lost 4 bases and J lost 3, with 10 bases in between. The CDR3 has 14 amino acids. The CDR3 DNA reads as TGTGCCAGCAGCCTCGCAACCCTTGGAAACACCATATATTTT. This encodes CASSLATLGNTIYF.

V usage is TRBV3-1 and J usage is TRBJ2-1; 7 nucleotides match TRBD2. The CDR3 loop spans 19 amino acids. CDR1 is LGHDT, CDR2 YNNKEL, per germline (reference sequence). With V trimmed by 1 base and J by 7 bases, 19 bases remained unmatched. The CDR3 DNA is TGTGCCAGCAGCCAAGCCTCACAAAGGAGGCGGGAGAGCTCAAATGAGCAGTTCTTC. Its translation is CASSQASQRRRESSNEQFF.